Listed below are T cell receptor beta chains from one sample, sequenced in a study of shared clonotypes between healthy human individuals. Some clones are missing from TCRdb's copy, which holds only in-frame ones; the method was immunoSEQ multiplex PCR. The top ten hold roughly 1.5% of the sample, which has approximately 980,000 clones, around 80% seen once. Sequencing used memory CD4+ T cells sorted from blood. The receptors come from a man aged 18-30 years in good health. The CDR3 runs from the conserved cysteine through the conserved F or W. Fields, in order: V gene, J gene, CDR3 protein.

TRBV4-1	TRBJ1-5	CASSREYSNQPQHF
TRBV19	TRBJ2-7	CASSSRLAGSSYEQYF
TRBV29-1	TRBJ2-1	CSVSRDNNEQFF
TRBV11-3	TRBJ1-5	CASTLLRDNQPQHF
TRBV5-4	TRBJ2-5	CASSSLAGQETQYF
TRBV5-1	TRBJ1-2	CASSFTVMDGYTF
TRBV25-1	TRBJ1-2	CASSGSLTGNYGYTF
TRBV14	TRBJ1-1	CASSSTGRAEAFF
TRBV19	TRBJ1-3	CASRNRGLGGNTIYF
TRBV18	TRBJ2-3	CASTTWKISTDTQYF
TRBV5-6	TRBJ1-3	CASSASRVSGNTIYF
TRBV5-6	TRBJ2-7	CASSLGGPSSYEQYF
TRBV5-5	TRBJ1-5	CASSLSLGVSNQPQHF
TRBV6-5	TRBJ1-1	CASSYRDTNTEAFF
TRBV6-5	TRBJ1-3	CASSYGGHSGNTIYF
TRBV6-5	TRBJ2-7	CASTPTGSYEQYF
TRBV30	TRBJ2-5	CAWSALAGTLYF
TRBV30	TRBJ1-4	CAWKGVGKLFF
TRBV6-1	TRBJ2-6	CASSERSGGPSGANVLTF
TRBV25-1	TRBJ2-2	CASSEPGANTGELFF
TRBV14	TRBJ1-1	CASSHSNWWMNTEAFF
TRBV7-9	TRBJ2-7	CASSLNSNTYEQYF
TRBV5-6	TRBJ2-7	CASSIDPYEQYF
TRBV7-9	TRBJ2-3	CASRLTGTDTQYF
TRBV30	TRBJ1-4	CAWSTGTGFEGEKLFF
TRBV6-4	TRBJ2-1	CASSPGTSKVEQFF